Reported below is one TCR beta chain. Generated by immunoSEQ multiplex PCR, the TCRdb table keeps only in-frame clones and is missing some. Of 85,000 to 120,000 clones detected, 90% appear once; the ten largest clones hold approximately 0.5%. The sample comes from a study of OX40 agonist ivuxolimab in advanced cancers. Overall study context: Three patients got partial responses; one had hepatocellular carcinoma and two had cutaneous melanoma.

The TCR originated in an adult with an advanced solid tumor such as melanoma, head and neck, liver or kidney cancer. The material sequenced was CD4+ or CD8+ T cells sorted from blood, taken in a trial of the OX40 agonist ivuxolimab.

The CDR3 spells CASSTSGGAETQYF. CDR3 sequence (DNA): TGTGCCAGCAGCACTAGCGGGGGGGCTGAGACCCAGTACTTC. J is TRBJ2-5 and V is TRBV7-9; 13 bases map to TRBD2. Trimming took 5 bases from V and 5 from J; bases not matched to a gene: 2. CDR3 length equals 14 residues. Germline V CDR1 and CDR2: SEHNR, FQNEAQ (reference sequence). Looking up the rest from reference TRBV7-9 and TRBJ2-5 gives the full variable domain: DTGVSQNPRHKITKRGQNVTFRCDPISEHNRLYWYRQTLGQGPEFLTYFQNEAQLEKSRLLSDRFSAERPKGSFSTLEIQRTEQGDSAMYLCASSTSGGAETQYFGPGTRLLVL.